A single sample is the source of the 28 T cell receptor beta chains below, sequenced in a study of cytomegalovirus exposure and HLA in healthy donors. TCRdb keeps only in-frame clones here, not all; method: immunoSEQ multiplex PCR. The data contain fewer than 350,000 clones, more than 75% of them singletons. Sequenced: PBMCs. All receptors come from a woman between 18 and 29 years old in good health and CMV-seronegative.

The CDR3 protein is CASSTSGGNEKLFF. CDR3 nucleotides: TGCGCCAGCAGCACTTCAGGGGGCAATGAAAAACTGTTTTTT. This chain links TRBV5-1 with TRBJ1-4; 8 bases line up with TRBD1. Germline trimming cut 4 bases from V and 5 bases from J; bases unmatched to any gene: 4. The length of the CDR3 is 14 residues. Looked up from germline, CDR1 is SGHRS and CDR2 is YFSETQ.

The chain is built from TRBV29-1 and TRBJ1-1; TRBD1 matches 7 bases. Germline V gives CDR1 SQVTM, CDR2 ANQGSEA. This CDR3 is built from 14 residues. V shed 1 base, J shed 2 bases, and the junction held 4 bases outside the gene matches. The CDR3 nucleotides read TGCAGCGTTGAAGGACAGGGAGTTAACACTGAAGCTTTCTTT. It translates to CSVEGQGVNTEAFF.

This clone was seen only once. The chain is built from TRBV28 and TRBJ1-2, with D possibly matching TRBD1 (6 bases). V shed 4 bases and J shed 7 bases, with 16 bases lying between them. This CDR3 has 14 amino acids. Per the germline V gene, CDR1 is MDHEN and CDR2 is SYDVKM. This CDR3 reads CASSSGLGAGGYTF. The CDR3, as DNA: TGTGCCAGCAGTTCGGGGCTGGGGGCCGGTGGCTACACCTTC.

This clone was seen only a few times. The CDR3 nucleotides are TGTGCCAGCAGCCTAGCTCCTACAGTGAACACTGAAGCTTTCTTT. This sequence encodes CASSLAPTVNTEAFF. J is TRBJ1-1 and V is TRBV6-1; D remains ambiguous. Between the trimmed V and J ends, which lost 6 bases and 0 bases, there was a span of 14 bases. Germline V CDR1 and CDR2: MNHNS, SASEGT. The CDR3 is 15 amino acids.

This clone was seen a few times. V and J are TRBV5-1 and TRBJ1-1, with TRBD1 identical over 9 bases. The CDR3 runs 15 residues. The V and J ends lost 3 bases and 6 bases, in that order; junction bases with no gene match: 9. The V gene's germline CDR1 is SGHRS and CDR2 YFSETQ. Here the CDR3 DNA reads TGCGCCAGCAGCTGGGGGGGACAGGGAAAGTCTGAAGCTTTCTTT. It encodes CASSWGGQGKSEAFF.

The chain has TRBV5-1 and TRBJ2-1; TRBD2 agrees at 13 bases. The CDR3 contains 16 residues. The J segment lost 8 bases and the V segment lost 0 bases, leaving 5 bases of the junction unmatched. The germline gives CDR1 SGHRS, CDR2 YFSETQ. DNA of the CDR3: TGCGCCAGCAGCTTGGATGGGACTAGCGGGAACCATGAGCAGTTCTTC. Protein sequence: CASSLDGTSGNHEQFF.

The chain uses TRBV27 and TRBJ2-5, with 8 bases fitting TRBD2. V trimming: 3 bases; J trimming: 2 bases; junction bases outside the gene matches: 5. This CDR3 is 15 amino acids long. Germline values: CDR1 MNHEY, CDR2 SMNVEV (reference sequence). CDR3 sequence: CASSFLSGMQETQYF. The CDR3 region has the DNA TGTGCCAGCAGTTTCCTTAGCGGGATGCAAGAGACCCAGTACTTC.

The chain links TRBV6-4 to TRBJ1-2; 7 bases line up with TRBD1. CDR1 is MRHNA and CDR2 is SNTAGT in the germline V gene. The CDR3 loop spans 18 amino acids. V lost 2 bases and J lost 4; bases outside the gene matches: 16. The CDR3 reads CASSDTSRLQGRIYGYTF. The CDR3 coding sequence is TGTGCCAGCAGTGACACCAGCCGATTACAGGGGAGGATCTATGGCTACACCTTC.

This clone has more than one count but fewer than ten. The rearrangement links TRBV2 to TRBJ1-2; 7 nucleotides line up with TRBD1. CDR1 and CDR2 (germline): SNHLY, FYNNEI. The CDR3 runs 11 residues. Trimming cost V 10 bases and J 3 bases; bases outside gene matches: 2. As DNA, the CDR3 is TGTGCCACCCAGGGGGACTATGGCTACACCTTC. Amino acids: CATQGDYGYTF.

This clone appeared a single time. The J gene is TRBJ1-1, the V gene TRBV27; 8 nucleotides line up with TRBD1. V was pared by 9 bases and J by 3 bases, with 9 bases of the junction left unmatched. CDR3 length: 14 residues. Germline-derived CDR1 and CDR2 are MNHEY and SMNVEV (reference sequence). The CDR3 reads CASHRGDGDTEAFF. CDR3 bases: TGTGCCAGTCACAGGGGGGATGGGGACACTGAAGCTTTCTTT.

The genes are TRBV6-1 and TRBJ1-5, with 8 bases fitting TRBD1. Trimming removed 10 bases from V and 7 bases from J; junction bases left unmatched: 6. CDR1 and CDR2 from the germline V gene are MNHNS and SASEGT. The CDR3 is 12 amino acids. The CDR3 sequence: CATRQGKQPQHF. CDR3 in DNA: TGTGCCACCAGACAGGGGAAACAGCCCCAGCATTTT.

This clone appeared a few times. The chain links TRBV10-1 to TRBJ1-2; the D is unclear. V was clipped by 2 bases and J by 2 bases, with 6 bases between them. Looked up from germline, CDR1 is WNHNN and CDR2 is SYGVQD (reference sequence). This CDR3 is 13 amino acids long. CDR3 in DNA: TGCGCCAGCAGTGAGGGGCAGAACTATGGCTACACCTTC. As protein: CASSEGQNYGYTF.

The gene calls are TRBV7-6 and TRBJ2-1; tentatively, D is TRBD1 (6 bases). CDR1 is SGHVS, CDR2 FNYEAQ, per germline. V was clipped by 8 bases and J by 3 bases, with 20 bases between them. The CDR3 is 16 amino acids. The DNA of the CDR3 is TGTGCCAGCGGGATCTCGAAGGGGACAAACTACAATGAGCAGTTCTTC. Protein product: CASGISKGTNYNEQFF. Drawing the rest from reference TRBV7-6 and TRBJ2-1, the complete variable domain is GAGVSQSPRYKVTKRGQDVALRCDPISGHVSLYWYRQALGQGPEFLTYFNYEAQQDKSGLPNDRFSAERPEGSISTLTIQRTEQRDSAMYRCASGISKGTNYNEQFFGPGTRLTVL.

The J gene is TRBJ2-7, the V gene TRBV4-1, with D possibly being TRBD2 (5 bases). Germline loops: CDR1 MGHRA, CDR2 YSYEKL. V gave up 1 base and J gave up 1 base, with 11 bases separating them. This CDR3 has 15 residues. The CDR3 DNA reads TGCGCCAGCAGCCAAGTCCGGGATCGGTCCTACGAGCAGTACTTC. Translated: CASSQVRDRSYEQYF.

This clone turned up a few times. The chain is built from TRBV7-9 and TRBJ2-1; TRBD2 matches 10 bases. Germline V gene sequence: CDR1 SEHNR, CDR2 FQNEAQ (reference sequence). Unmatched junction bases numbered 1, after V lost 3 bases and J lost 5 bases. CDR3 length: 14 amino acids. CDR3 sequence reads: CASSFGLADNEQFF. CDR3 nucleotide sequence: TGTGCCAGCAGCTTTGGACTAGCGGACAATGAGCAGTTCTTC.

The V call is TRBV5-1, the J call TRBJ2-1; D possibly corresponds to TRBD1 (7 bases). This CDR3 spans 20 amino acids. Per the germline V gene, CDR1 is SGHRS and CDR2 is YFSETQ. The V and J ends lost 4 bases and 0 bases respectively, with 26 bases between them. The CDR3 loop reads CASSIGGTAATDGSYNEQFF. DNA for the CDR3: TGCGCCAGCAGCATAGGCGGGACAGCCGCTACCGACGGCTCCTACAATGAGCAGTTCTTC.

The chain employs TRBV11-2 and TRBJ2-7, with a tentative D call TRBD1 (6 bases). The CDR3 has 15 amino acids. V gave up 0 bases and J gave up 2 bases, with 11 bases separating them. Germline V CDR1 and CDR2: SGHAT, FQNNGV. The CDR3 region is CASSLDRGQTYEQYF. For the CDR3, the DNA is TGTGCCAGCAGCTTAGACAGGGGCCAAACCTACGAGCAGTACTTC.

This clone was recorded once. This CDR3 is CASSQPLGHEQFF. The DNA of the CDR3 is TGTGCCAGCAGCCAACCCCTGGGGCATGAGCAGTTCTTC. V is TRBV14 and J is TRBJ2-1; a weak D match, TRBD1 (5 bases). This CDR3 spans 13 amino acids. The V gene lost 2 bases and the J gene lost 8 bases, with 10 bases spanning the gap. From germline, CDR1 is SGHDN and CDR2 FVKESK.

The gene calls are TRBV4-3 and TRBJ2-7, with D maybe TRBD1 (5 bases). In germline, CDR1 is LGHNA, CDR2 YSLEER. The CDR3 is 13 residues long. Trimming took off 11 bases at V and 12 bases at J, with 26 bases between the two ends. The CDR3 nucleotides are TGCGCCCGTACCGCCCCCGCTGTCACTCAGGGGTACTTC. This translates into CARTAPAVTQGYF.

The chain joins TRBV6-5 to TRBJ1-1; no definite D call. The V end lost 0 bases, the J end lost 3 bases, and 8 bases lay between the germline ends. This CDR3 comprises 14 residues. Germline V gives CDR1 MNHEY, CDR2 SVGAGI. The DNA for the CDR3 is TGTGCCAGCAGTTACTCCGGAGATGACACTGAAGCTTTCTTT. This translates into CASSYSGDDTEAFF.

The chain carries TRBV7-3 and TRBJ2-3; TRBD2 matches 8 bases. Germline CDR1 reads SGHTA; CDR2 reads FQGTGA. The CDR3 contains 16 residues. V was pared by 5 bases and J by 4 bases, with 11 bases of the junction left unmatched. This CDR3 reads CASSQTGGPRSDTQYF. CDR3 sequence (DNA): TGTGCCAGCAGCCAAACGGGAGGGCCCAGGTCAGATACGCAGTATTTT.

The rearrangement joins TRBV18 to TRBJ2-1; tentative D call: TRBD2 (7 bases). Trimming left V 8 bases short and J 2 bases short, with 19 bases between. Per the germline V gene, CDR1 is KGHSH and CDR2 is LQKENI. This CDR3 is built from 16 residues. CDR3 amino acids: CASTRGRGATYNEQFF. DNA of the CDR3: TGTGCCAGCACTCGAGGGAGGGGGGCGACCTACAATGAGCAGTTCTTC. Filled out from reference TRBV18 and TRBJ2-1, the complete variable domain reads NAGVMQNPRHLVRRRGQEARLRCSPMKGHSHVYWYRQLPEEGLKFMVYLQKENIIDESGMPKERFSAEFPKEGPSILRIQQVVRGDSAAYFCASTRGRGATYNEQFFGPGTRLTVL.

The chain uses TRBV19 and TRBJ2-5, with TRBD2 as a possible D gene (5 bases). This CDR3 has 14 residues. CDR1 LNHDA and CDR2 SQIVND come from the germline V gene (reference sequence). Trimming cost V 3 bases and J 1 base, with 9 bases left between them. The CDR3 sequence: CASSMWESQETQYF. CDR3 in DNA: TGTGCCAGTAGTATGTGGGAGAGCCAAGAGACCCAGTACTTC.

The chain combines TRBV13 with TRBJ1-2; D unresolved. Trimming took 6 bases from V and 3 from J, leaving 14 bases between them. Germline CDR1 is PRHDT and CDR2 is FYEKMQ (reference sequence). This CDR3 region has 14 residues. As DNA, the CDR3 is TGTGCCAGCAGTCCCCCCGAGCTTGACTATGGCTACACCTTC. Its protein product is CASSPPELDYGYTF.

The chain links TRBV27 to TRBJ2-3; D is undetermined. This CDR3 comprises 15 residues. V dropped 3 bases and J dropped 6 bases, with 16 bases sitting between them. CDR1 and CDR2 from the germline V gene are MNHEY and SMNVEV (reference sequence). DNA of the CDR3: TGTGCCAGCAGTTTTACTTCTAGATACGACGATACGCAGTATTTT. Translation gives CASSFTSRYDDTQYF.

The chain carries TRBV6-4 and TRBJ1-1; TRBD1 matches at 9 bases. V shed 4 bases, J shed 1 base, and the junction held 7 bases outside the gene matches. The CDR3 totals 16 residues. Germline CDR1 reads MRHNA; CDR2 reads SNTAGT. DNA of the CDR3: TGTGCCAGCAGTGCCGGGGACAGGGATTCGAACACTGAAGCTTTCTTT. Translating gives CASSAGDRDSNTEAFF.

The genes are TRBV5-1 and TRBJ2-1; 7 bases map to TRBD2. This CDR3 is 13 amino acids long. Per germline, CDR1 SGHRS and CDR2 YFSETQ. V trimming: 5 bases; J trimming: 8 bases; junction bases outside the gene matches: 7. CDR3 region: CASSRGREDEQFF. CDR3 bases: TGCGCCAGCAGTCGGGGTCGGGAGGATGAGCAGTTCTTC.

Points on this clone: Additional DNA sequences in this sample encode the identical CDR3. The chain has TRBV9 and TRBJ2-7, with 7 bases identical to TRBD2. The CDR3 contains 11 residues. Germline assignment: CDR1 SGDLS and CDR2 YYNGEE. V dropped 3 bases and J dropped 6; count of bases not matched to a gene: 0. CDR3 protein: CASSAGGEQYF. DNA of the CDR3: TGTGCCAGCAGCGCGGGGGGCGAGCAGTACTTC.